This entry lists 3 T cell receptor beta chains sequenced from one sample in a study of blood T cells in healthy people across ages. Alongside a J-beta primer mix, a sample-barcoded 5' primer served in a second PCR lasting about 6 to 12 cycles. Via MiXCR, TCRdb re-called the 5' RACE reads, giving one row per CDR3 protein. Found here are more than 1,000,000 distinct CDR3 sequences, around 25% of them singletons; the top ten hold approximately 0.75%. The sample also formed part of further work on T cells of mothers and their children.

The sequenced sample was blood. The receptors were sampled from a girl aged 2-10 years in good health.

The rearrangement joins TRBV7-9 to TRBJ2-3, with 7 positions matching TRBD2. Unmatched junction bases numbered 16, after V lost 3 bases and J lost 1 base. The CDR3 is 19 residues long. The V gene's germline CDR1 is SEHNR and CDR2 FQNEAQ (reference sequence). The CDR3 region is CASSFGWRESGVGTDTQYF. Written as DNA, the CDR3 is TGTGCCAGCAGCTTTGGTTGGCGGGAGAGCGGAGTAGGCACAGATACGCAGTATTTT.

Concerning this clonotype itself: Because it lacks the conserved phenylalanine or tryptophan at the end, this CDR3 is likely a read error. The chain links TRBV5-4 to TRBJ2-7; a possible D gene is TRBD2 (6 bases). The CDR3 has 13 residues. Germline CDR1 SGHNT, CDR2 YYREEE (reference sequence). The ends were cut back, 2 bases at V and 5 bases at J, with 11 bases in the middle. CDR3 sequence: CASSFRAGHEQYL. CDR3 DNA: TGTGCCAGCAGCTTCCGAGCGGGTCACGAGCAGTACCTC.

This clonotype turned up a few times. The genes are TRBV4-3 and TRBJ1-3; D gene ambiguous. V lost 1 base, J lost 0 bases, and 4 bases lay in between. The CDR3 contains 14 residues. Germline assignment: CDR1 LGHNA and CDR2 YSLEER. CDR3 amino acids: CASSQGDSGNTIYF. The DNA of the CDR3 is TGCGCCAGCAGCCAAGGGGACTCTGGAAACACCATATATTTT.